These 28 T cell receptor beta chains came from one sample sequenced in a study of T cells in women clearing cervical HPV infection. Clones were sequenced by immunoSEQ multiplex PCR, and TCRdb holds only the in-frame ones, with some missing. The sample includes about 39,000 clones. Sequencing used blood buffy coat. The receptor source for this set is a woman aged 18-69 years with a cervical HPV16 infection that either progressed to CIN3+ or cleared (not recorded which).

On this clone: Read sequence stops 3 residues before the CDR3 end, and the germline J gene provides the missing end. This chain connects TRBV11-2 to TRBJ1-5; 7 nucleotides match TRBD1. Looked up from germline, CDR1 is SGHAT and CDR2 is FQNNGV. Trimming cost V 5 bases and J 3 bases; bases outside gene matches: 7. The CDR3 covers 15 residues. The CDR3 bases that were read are TGTGCCAGCAGCCGAGCTGGACAGGCCAATCAGCCC. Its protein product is CASSRAGQANQP. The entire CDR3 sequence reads CASSRAGQANQPQHF.

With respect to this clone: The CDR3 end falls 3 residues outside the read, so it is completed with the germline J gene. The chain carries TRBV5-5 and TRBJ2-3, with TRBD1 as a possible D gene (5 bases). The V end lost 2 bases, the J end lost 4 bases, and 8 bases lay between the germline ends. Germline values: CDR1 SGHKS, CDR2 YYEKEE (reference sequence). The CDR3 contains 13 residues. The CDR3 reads CASSFQGPDTQYF. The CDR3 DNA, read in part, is TGTGCCAGCAGCTTCCAGGGCCCAGATACG.

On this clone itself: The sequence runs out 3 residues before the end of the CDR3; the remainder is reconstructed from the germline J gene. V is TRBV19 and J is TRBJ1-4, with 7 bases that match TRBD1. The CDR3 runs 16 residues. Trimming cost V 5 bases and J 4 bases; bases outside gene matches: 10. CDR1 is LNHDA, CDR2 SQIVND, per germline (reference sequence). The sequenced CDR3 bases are TGTGCCAGTAGTGGACCTCCAGGGGGTATTAATGAAAAA. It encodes CASSGPPGGINEK. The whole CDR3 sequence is CASSGPPGGINEKLFF.

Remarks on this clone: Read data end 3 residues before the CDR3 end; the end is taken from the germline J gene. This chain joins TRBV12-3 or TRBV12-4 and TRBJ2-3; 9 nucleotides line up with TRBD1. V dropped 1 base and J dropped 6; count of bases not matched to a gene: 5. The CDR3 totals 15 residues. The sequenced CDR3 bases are TGTGCCAGCAGTTTAGGGGGACAGGGATCCGATACG. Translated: CASSLGGQGSDT. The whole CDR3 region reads CASSLGGQGSDTQYF.

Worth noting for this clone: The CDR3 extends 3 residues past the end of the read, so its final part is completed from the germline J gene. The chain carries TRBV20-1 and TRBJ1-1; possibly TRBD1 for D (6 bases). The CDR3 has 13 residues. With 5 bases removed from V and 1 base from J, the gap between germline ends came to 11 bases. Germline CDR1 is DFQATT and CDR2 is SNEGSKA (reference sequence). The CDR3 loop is CSAARQANTEAFF. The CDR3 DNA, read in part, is TGCAGTGCTGCCCGACAGGCGAACACTGAA.

CDR3 amino acids: CASSTGPRGEKLFF. The sequenced part of the CDR3 DNA is TGTGCCAGCAGTACCGGGCCGAGGGGCGAAAAA. The chain links TRBV2 to TRBJ1-4; the D gene is possibly TRBD1 (5 bases). The read is 3 residues too short to cover the CDR3 end, so that end is filled in from the germline J gene. The germline CDR1 and CDR2 sequences are SNHLY and FYNNEI. Trimming stripped 5 bases from V and 8 bases from J, with 15 bases between. The CDR3 runs 14 residues.

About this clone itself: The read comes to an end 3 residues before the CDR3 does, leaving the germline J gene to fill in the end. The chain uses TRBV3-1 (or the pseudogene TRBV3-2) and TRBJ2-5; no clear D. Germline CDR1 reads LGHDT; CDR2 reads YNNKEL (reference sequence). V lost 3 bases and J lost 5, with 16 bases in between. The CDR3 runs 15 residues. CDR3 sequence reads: CASSHRNPFGETQYF. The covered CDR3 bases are TGTGCCAGCAGCCACCGAAACCCCTTCGGGGAGACC.

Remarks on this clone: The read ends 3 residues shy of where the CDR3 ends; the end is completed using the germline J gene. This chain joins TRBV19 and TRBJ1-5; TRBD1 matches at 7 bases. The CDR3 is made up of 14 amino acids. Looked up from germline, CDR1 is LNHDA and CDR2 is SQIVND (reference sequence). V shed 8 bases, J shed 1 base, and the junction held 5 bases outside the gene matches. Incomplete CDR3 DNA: TGTGCCAGTGGGACAGAAATAAGCAATCAGCCC. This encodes CASGTEISNQP. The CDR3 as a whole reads CASGTEISNQPQHF.

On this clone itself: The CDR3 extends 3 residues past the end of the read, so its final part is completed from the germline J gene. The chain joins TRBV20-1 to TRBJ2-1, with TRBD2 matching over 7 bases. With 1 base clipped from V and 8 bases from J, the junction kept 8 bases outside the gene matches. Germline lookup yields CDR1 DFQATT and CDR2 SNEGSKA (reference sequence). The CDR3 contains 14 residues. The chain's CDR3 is CSARGPAGKYEQFF. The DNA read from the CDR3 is TGCAGTGCTAGAGGCCCAGCGGGGAAGTATGAG.

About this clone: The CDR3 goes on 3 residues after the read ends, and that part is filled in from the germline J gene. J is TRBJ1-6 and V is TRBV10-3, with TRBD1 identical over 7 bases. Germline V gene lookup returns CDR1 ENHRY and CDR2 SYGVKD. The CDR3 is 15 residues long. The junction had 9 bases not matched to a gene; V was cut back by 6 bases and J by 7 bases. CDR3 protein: CAISRQGVENSPLHF. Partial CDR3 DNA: TGTGCCATCAGCCGTCAGGGGGTAGAGAATTCACCC.

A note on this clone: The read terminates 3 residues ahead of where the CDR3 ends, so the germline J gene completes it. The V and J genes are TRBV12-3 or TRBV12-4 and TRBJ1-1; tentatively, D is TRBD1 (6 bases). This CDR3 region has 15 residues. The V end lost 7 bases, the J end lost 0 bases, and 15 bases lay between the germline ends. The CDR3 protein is CASTTPGTLNTEAFF. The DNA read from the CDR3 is TGTGCCAGCACCACCCCCGGGACACTGAACACTGAA.

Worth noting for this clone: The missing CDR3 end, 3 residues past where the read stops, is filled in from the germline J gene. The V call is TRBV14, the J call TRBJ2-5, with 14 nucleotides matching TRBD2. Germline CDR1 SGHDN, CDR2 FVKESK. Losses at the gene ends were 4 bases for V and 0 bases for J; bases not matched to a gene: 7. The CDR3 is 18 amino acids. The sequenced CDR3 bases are TGTGCCAGCAGCCCCGGGACTAGCGGGGGCTATTACCAAGAGACC. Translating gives CASSPGTSGGYYQET. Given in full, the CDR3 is CASSPGTSGGYYQETQYF.

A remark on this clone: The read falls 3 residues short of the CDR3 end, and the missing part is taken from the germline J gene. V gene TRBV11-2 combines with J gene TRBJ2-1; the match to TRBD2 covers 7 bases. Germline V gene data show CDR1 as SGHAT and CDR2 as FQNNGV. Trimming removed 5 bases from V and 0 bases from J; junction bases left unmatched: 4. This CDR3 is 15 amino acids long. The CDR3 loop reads CASSLRGDSYNEQFF. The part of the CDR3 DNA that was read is TGTGCCAGCAGCCTCCGGGGGGACTCCTACAATGAG.

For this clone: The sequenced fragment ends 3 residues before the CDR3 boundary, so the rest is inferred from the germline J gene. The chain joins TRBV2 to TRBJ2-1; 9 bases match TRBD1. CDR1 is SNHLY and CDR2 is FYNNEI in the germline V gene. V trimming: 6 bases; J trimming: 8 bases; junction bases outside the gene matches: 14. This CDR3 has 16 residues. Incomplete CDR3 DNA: TGTGCCAGCAGGCGTCCACAGGGGGCAAGAATCTATGAG. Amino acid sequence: CASRRPQGARIYE. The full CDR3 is CASRRPQGARIYEQFF.

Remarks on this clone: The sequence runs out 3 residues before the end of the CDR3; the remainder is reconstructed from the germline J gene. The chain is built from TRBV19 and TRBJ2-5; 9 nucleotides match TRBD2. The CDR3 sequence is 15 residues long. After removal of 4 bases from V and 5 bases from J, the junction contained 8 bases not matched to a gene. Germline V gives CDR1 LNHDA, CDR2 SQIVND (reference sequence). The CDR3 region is CASSTSGTSLETQYF. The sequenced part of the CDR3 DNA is TGTGCCAGTAGTACCTCCGGGACTAGCTTGGAGACC.

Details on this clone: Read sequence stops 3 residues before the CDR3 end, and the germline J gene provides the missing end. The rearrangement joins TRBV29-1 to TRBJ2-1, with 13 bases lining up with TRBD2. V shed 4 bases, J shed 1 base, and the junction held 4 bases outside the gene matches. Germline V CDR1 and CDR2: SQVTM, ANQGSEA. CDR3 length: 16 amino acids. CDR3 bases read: TGCAGCGTTGGTACTAGCGGGGGGGAGTCCTACAATGAG. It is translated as CSVGTSGGESYNE. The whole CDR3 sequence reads CSVGTSGGESYNEQFF.

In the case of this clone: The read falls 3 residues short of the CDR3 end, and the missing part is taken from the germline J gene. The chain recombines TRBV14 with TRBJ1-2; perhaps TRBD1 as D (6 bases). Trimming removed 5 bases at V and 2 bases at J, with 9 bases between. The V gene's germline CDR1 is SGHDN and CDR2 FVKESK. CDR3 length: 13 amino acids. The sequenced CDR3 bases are TGTGCCAGCAGCAGAGGGACAAACTATGGC. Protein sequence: CASSRGTNYG. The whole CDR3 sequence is CASSRGTNYGYTF.

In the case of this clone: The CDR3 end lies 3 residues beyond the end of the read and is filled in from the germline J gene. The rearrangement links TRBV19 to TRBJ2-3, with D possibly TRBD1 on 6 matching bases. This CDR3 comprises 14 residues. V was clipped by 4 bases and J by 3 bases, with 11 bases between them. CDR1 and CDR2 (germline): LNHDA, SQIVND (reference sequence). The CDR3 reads CASSNPQGTDTQYF. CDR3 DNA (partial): TGTGCCAGTAGTAACCCCCAGGGGACAGATACG.

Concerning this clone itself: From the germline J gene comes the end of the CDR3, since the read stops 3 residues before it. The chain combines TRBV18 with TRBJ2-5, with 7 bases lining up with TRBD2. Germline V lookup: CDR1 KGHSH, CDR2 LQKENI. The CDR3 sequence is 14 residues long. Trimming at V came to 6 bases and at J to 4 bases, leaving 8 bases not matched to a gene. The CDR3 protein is CASSPGLYGETQYF. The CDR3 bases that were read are TGTGCCAGCTCGCCGGGACTATACGGAGAGACC.

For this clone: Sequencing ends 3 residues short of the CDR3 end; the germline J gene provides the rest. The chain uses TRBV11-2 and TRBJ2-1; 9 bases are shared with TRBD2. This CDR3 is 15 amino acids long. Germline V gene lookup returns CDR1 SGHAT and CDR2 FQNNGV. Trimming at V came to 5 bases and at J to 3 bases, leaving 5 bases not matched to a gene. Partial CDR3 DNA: TGTGCCAGCAGCCTAGGGACTAGCAACTACAATGAG. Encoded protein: CASSLGTSNYNE. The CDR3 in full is CASSLGTSNYNEQFF. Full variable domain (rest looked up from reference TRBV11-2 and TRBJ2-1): EAGVAQSPRYKIIEKRQSVAFWCNPISGHATLYWYQQILGQGPKLLIQFQNNGVVDDSQLPKDRFSAERLKGVDSTLKIQPAKLEDSAVYLCASSLGTSNYNEQFFGPGTRLTVL.

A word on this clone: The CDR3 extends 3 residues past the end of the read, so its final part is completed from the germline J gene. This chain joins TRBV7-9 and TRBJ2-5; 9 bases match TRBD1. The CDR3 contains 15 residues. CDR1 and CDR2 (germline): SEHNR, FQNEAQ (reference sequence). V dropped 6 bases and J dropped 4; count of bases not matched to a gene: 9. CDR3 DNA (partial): TGTGCCAGCAGTCCGGGACAGGGTACTGTAGAGACC. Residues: CASSPGQGTVET. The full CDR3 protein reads CASSPGQGTVETQYF.

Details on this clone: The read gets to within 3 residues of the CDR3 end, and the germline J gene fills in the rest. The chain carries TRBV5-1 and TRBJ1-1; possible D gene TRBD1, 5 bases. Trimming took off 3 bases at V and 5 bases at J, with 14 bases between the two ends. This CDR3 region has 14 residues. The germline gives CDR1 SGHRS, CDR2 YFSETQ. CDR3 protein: CASSWGGVGTEAFF. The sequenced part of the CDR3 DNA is TGCGCCAGCAGCTGGGGGGGTGTAGGGACTGAA.

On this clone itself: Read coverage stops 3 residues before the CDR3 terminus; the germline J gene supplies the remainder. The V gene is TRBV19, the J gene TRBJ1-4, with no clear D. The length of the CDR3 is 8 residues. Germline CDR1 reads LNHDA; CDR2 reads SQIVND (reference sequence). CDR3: CARTELFF. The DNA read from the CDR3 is TGTGCCAGGACTGAA.

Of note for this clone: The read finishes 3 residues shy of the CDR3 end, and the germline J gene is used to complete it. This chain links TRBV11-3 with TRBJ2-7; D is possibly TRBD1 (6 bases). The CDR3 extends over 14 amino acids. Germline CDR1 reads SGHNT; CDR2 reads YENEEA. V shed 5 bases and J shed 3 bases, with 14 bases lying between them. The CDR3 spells CASSPRTEFYEQYF. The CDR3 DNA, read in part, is TGTGCCAGCAGCCCCCGGACAGAATTCTACGAG.

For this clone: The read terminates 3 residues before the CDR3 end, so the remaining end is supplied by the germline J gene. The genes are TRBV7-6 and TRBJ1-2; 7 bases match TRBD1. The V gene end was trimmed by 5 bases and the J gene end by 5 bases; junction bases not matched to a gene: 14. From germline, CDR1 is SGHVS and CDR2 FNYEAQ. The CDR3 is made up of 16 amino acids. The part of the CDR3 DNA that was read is TGTGCCAGCAGCCCAATTCAGACAGGGAGAGGGTATGGC. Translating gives CASSPIQTGRGYG. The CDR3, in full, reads CASSPIQTGRGYGYTF.

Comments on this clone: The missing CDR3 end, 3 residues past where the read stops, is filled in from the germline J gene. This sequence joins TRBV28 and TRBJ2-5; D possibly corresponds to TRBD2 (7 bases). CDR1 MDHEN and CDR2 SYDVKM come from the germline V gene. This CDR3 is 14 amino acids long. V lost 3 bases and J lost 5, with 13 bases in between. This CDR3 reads CASSFAGARETQYF. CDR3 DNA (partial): TGTGCCAGCAGTTTCGCGGGGGCGAGGGAGACC.

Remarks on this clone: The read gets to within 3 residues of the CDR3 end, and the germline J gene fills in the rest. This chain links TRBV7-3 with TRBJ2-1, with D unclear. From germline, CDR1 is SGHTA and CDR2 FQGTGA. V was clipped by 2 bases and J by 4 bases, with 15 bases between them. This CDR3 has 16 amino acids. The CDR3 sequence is CASSLGTERSYNEQFF. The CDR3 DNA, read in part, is TGTGCCAGCAGCTTAGGCACCGAGAGATCTTACAATGAG.

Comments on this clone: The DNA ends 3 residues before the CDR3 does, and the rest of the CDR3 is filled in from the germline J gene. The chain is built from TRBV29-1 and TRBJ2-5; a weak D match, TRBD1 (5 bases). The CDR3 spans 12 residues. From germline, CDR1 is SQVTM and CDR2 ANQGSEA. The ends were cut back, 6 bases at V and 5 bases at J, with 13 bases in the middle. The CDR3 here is CSVWQGQETQYF. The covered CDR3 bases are TGCAGCGTGTGGCAGGGCCAGGAGACC.